Following are 6 T cell receptor beta chains from one sample sequenced in a study of blood T cell repertoires in COVID-19. This table comes from immunoSEQ multiplex PCR, and its TCRdb copy is limited to in-frame clones, with some not included. Of more than 95,000 clones in the sample, roughly 80% are singletons; the top ten hold around 6%. The source material was peripheral blood. The source of these receptors is a man aged 55-75 years with acute or convalescent COVID-19.

This clone was picked up a small number of times. The chain joins TRBV7-9 to TRBJ2-2; unclear D gene. CDR1 is SEHNR and CDR2 is FQNEAQ in the germline V gene (reference sequence). This CDR3 region has 15 residues. Trimming pared 5 bases from V and 2 bases from J, leaving 12 bases between. The CDR3 sequence: CASSLTKRNTGELFF. Written as DNA, the CDR3 is TGTGCCAGCAGCCTAACTAAACGTAACACCGGGGAGCTGTTTTTT.

The chain has TRBV27 and TRBJ1-5; 8 bases fit TRBD1. V was pared by 2 bases and J by 7 bases, with 10 bases of the junction left unmatched. CDR3 size: 16 residues. Germline V gene lookup returns CDR1 MNHEY and CDR2 SMNVEV (reference sequence). The CDR3 loop reads CASSLTNTGGSQPQHF. The CDR3 DNA reads as TGTGCCAGCAGTTTAACGAATACAGGGGGAAGCCAGCCCCAGCATTTT.

The chain is built from TRBV5-1 and TRBJ2-7, with TRBD2 matching 13 bases. Germline-derived CDR1 and CDR2 are SGHRS and YFSETQ. The V and J ends lost 0 bases and 2 bases, in that order; junction bases with no gene match: 8. This CDR3 has 18 amino acids. CDR3: CASSLAPGLAGKTYEQYF. CDR3 nucleotides: TGCGCCAGCAGCTTGGCCCCGGGACTAGCGGGAAAAACCTACGAGCAGTACTTC.

This chain links TRBV19 with TRBJ2-3; TRBD2 agrees at 7 bases. CDR1 is LNHDA and CDR2 is SQIVND in the germline V gene (reference sequence). CDR3 length: 16 residues. The V gene end was trimmed by 8 bases and the J gene end by 2 bases; junction bases not matched to a gene: 13. The CDR3 sequence: CASGGGRAANTDTQYF. The DNA for the CDR3 is TGTGCCAGTGGGGGGGGACGAGCGGCTAACACAGATACGCAGTATTTT.

The chain recombines TRBV7-9 with TRBJ1-5; D may be TRBD1 (6 bases). CDR3 size: 15 residues. Germline CDR1 SEHNR, CDR2 FQNEAQ (reference sequence). Trimming pared 0 bases from V and 5 bases from J, leaving 11 bases between. The CDR3 coding sequence is TGTGCCAGCAGCTTAGCGGGGGGGCAGGATCAGCCCCAGCATTTT. This translates into CASSLAGGQDQPQHF.

The chain uses TRBV14 and TRBJ2-1; possibly TRBD1 for D (6 bases). V was clipped by 4 bases and J by 7 bases, with 17 bases between them. Germline lookup yields CDR1 SGHDN and CDR2 FVKESK. The CDR3 length is 15 residues. The CDR3 coding sequence is TGTGCCAGCAGCCCTTGGACAGTCAGATCGAATGAGCAGTTCTTC. This encodes CASSPWTVRSNEQFF.